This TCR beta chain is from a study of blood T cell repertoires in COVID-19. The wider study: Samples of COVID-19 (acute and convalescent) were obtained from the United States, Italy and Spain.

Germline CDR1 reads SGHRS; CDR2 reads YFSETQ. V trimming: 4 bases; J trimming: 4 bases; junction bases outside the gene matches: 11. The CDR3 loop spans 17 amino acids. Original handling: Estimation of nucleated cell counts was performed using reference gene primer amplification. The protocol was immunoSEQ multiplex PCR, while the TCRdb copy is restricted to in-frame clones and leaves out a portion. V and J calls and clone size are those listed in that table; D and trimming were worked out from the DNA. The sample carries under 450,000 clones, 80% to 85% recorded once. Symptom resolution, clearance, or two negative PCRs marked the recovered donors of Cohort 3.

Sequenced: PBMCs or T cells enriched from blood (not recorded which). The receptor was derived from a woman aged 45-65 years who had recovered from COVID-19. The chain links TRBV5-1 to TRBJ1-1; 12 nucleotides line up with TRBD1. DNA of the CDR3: TGCGCCAGCAGCATCTCCGGGACAGGGGGCCTGGGCACTGAAGCTTTCTTT. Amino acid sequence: CASSISGTGGLGTEAFF. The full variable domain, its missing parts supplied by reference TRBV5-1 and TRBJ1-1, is KAGVTQTPRYLIKTRGQQVTLSCSPISGHRSVSWYQQTPGQGLQFLFEYFSETQRNKGNFPGRFSGRQFSNSRSEMNVSTLELGDSALYLCASSISGTGGLGTEAFFGQGTRLTVV.